This entry describes one TCR beta chain. The data belong to a study of blood T cell repertoires in COVID-19. Study-wide background: The United States, Italy and Spain provided the acute and convalescent COVID-19 samples. The cDNA or gDNA used as material had been derived from T cells, B-cell-depleted T cells, or PBMCs.

Profiled with immunoSEQ multiplex PCR; TCRdb holds only in-frame clones, not every one. Found here are roughly 180,000 clones, about 84% of them singletons; the top ten hold over 7.5%. The CDR3 consists of 15 residues. V was shortened by 1 base and J by 5 bases, with 14 bases between the two germline ends. Per the germline V gene, CDR1 is MGHRA and CDR2 is YSYEKL. In terms of age and location, participants ranged from about 18 to 100 years and lived in about 25 US areas. The chain couples TRBV4-1 to TRBJ1-2; D is unresolved. The sample was PBMCs or T cells enriched from blood (not recorded which). The receptor was isolated from a woman aged 25-40 years who had recovered from COVID-19. CDR3 residues: CASSQVSSVTYGYTF. The CDR3 coding sequence is TGCGCCAGCAGCCAAGTATCCAGCGTCACTTATGGCTACACCTTC.